Shown below are 25 T cell receptor beta chains from a single sample sequenced in a study of human T cells and chemical hapten exposure. From the RACE reads, TCRdb called clonotypes with MiXCR, one entry per CDR3 protein. The sample lists 85,000 to 90,000 distinct CDR3 sequences, about 8.9% seen once, with about 3.5% in the top ten. Stated time point: pre-sensitization, week 0. Treatment meaning: therapeutic diphenylcyclopropenone sensitization with weekly scalp DPC. The material sequenced was whole blood, taken in connection with sensitization to the hapten diphenylcyclopropenone (DPC). Receptors were obtained from a woman aged 40 to 50 with alopecia areata. Some clones in this sample may be carry-over from other donors' samples.

This clonotype was counted a few times. The chain recombines TRBV6-2 or TRBV6-3 with TRBJ2-2; the D is unclear. Germline CDR1 is MNHEY and CDR2 is SVGEGT. V gave up 8 bases and J gave up 0 bases, with 1 base separating them. This CDR3 region has 11 residues. CDR3 sequence reads: CASSNTGELFF. CDR3 bases: TGTGCCAGCTCGAACACCGGGGAGCTGTTTTTT.

This clonotype came up many times. V and J are TRBV12-3 or TRBV12-4 and TRBJ2-3; D unclear. V gave up 2 bases and J gave up 2 bases, with 8 bases separating them. This CDR3 has 14 residues. In DNA, the CDR3 is TGTGCCAGCAGTTTACAATTATCCACAGATACGCAGTATTTT. This encodes CASSLQLSTDTQYF.

Many counts were recorded for this clonotype. The chain joins TRBV19 to TRBJ2-3; D is perhaps TRBD2 (5 bases). The CDR3 runs 14 residues. Germline CDR1 LNHDA, CDR2 SQIVND (reference sequence). V was cut by 6 bases and J by 6 bases, with 16 bases left in between. CDR3 sequence: CASRQDSYVDTQYF. The CDR3 DNA is TGTGCCAGTAGGCAGGACTCCTACGTGGATACGCAGTATTTT.

About this clonotype: One end of the junction is discordant with germline, which a read error may explain. The chain is built from TRBV7-2 and TRBJ2-7, with D maybe TRBD2 (6 bases). CDR1 is SGHTA, CDR2 FQGNSA, per germline. The CDR3 contains 14 residues. The CDR3 DNA reads TGTGCCAGCAGCTTAGGGACTACTACGCCCCCTTCCAACTTC. Translated, it gives CASSLGTTTPPSNF.

The J gene is TRBJ2-4, the V gene TRBV7-2; 7 positions agree with TRBD2. J lost 0 bases, V lost 2 bases, and 4 bases had no gene match. The CDR3 has 16 residues. Germline CDR1 is SGHTA and CDR2 is FQGNSA. In nucleotides, the CDR3 is TGTGCCAGCAGCTTAAACGGGGGGTTAGCCAAAAACATTCAGTACTTC. This translates into CASSLNGGLAKNIQYF.

This clonotype came up many times. The chain joins TRBV5-1 to TRBJ2-2; 7 bases line up with TRBD1. The CDR3 has 15 amino acids. Germline CDR1 is SGHRS and CDR2 is YFSETQ. J gave up 3 bases and V 7 bases, and 9 bases lay outside the gene matches. The CDR3 coding sequence is TGCGCCAGCGTCAGGACAGGTTCCGACACCGGGGAGCTGTTTTTT. The encoded protein is CASVRTGSDTGELFF.

On this clonotype: This may come from a read error, since a much larger clone is one base off. The chain joins TRBV7-2 to TRBJ1-2, with D possibly being TRBD1 (6 bases). The germline V and J ends were trimmed by 3 bases and 5 bases, with 19 bases remaining between them. The CDR3 length is 16 residues. From germline, CDR1 is SGHTA and CDR2 FQGNSA. The CDR3 loop reads CASSFRGGCNDYGYTF. The CDR3 bases are TGTGCCAGCAGCTTCAGAGGGGGGTGCAATGATTATGGCTACACCTTC.

In this sample, this clonotype turned up a few times. The chain employs TRBV20-1 and TRBJ1-5; possibly TRBD1 for D (6 bases). The CDR3 extends over 20 amino acids. V was shortened by 3 bases and J by 4 bases, with 31 bases between the two germline ends. Looked up from germline, CDR1 is DFQATT and CDR2 is SNEGSKA (reference sequence). The CDR3, as DNA: TGCAGTGCTAGTTCTTTCGGGCTCAATTCGCAGGACAGAGCTAATCAGCCCCAGCATTTT. Protein sequence: CSASSFGLNSQDRANQPQHF.

This rearrangement joins TRBV7-6 to TRBJ2-6, with no clear D. Trimming took off 0 bases at V and 0 bases at J, with 6 bases between the two ends. This CDR3 is 16 amino acids long. The V gene's germline CDR1 is SGHVS and CDR2 FNYEAQ. The CDR3 is CASSLAVVSGANVLTF. The DNA of the CDR3 is TGTGCCAGCAGCTTAGCTGTCGTCTCTGGGGCCAACGTCCTGACTTTC.

This clonotype was counted between two and nine times. The V gene is TRBV29-1, the J gene TRBJ1-1; the D is unclear. The CDR3 extends over 13 amino acids. The V end was cut by 4 bases, the J end by 1 base, with 10 bases between. Germline CDR1 SQVTM, CDR2 ANQGSEA. CDR3 sequence (DNA): TGCAGCGTTGTGAGCATTTCGAACACTGAAGCTTTCTTT. Translation gives CSVVSISNTEAFF.

The rearrangement uses TRBV27 and TRBJ2-1, with TRBD1 matching over 10 bases. Germline V gives CDR1 MNHEY, CDR2 SMNVEV (reference sequence). The CDR3 sequence is 13 residues long. V trimming: 5 bases; J trimming: 10 bases; junction bases outside the gene matches: 5. This CDR3 reads CASSLGQGGEQFF. The CDR3 region has the DNA TGTGCCAGCAGTCTAGGACAGGGGGGGGAGCAGTTCTTC.

In this sample, this clonotype turned up many times. The V and J genes are TRBV9 and TRBJ2-3, with 7 bases fitting TRBD2. The CDR3 runs to 16 residues. With V trimmed by 0 bases and J by 1 base, 5 bases remained unmatched. The germline V gene encodes CDR1 SGDLS and CDR2 YYNGEE. CDR3 DNA: TGTGCCAGCAGCGTAGAAGTTAGCGGGCGCACAGATACGCAGTATTTT. Encoded protein: CASSVEVSGRTDTQYF.

This clonotype was found many times. The chain carries TRBV6-5 and TRBJ1-6, with a weak D call TRBD1 (6 bases). The V and J ends lost 0 bases and 10 bases respectively, with 13 bases between them. The CDR3 extends over 15 amino acids. The germline V gene has CDR1 MNHEY and CDR2 SVGAGI. The CDR3 reads CASSYSNTGYSPLHF. CDR3 nucleotide sequence: TGTGCCAGCAGTTACTCGAATACAGGGTACTCACCCCTCCACTTT.

This clonotype was seen ten or more times. The rearrangement uses TRBV7-9 and TRBJ2-5; D is uncertain. The CDR3 runs to 15 residues. Trimming took off 1 base at V and 5 bases at J, with 14 bases between the two ends. CDR1 is SEHNR, CDR2 FQNEAQ, per germline (reference sequence). As DNA, the CDR3 is TGTGCCAGCAGCTTAGGAGGCAATGTGCTTGAGACCCAGTACTTC. Its protein is CASSLGGNVLETQYF. Combining the CDR3 with reference TRBV7-9 and TRBJ2-5 gives the whole variable domain DTGVSQNPRHKITKRGQNVTFRCDPISEHNRLYWYRQTLGQGPEFLTYFQNEAQLEKSRLLSDRFSAERPKGSFSTLEIQRTEQGDSAMYLCASSLGGNVLETQYFGPGTRLLVL.

The genes are TRBV19 and TRBJ1-2; D gene ambiguous. The germline CDR1 and CDR2 sequences are LNHDA and SQIVND (reference sequence). This CDR3 has 13 residues. The V gene lost 3 bases and the J gene lost 6 bases, with 11 bases spanning the gap. CDR3 nucleotide sequence: TGTGCCAGTAGTATGGGCCAGGTGGATGGCTACACCTTC. Its protein is CASSMGQVDGYTF.

The genes are TRBV7-2 and TRBJ2-3; 12 nucleotides align to TRBD2. The CDR3 has 18 residues. Germline CDR1 is SGHTA and CDR2 is FQGNSA. J lost 4 bases, V lost 5 bases, and 13 bases had no gene match. Here the CDR3 reads CASSLGASGGAGADTQYF. In DNA, the CDR3 is TGTGCCAGCAGCCTAGGGGCTAGCGGGGGGGCCGGGGCAGATACGCAGTATTTT.

The CDR3 sequence is CASTLQAGRSETQYF. The CDR3 DNA reads as TGTGCCAGCACCCTCCAGGCAGGGAGATCTGAGACCCAGTACTTC. The chain links TRBV12-3 or TRBV12-4 to TRBJ2-5, with D perhaps matching TRBD1 or TRBD2 (5 bases each). The CDR3 loop spans 15 amino acids. The V end was cut by 7 bases, the J end by 5 bases, with 20 bases between.

This clonotype came up many times. The V gene is TRBV6-1, the J gene TRBJ2-2, with D possibly being TRBD2 (5 bases). CDR1 and CDR2 (germline): MNHNS, SASEGT. V lost 4 bases to trimming and J lost 4 bases, with 7 bases between them. The CDR3 consists of 13 residues. DNA of the CDR3: TGTGCCAGCAGTGGTGGGAGCACCGGGGAGCTGTTTTTT. Protein: CASSGGSTGELFF.

V and J are TRBV20-1 and TRBJ1-6; D is unresolved. The germline V and J ends were trimmed by 5 bases and 9 bases, with 14 bases remaining between them. The CDR3 runs 13 residues. Germline V gives CDR1 DFQATT, CDR2 SNEGSKA (reference sequence). The CDR3 here is CSAQGTARSPLHF. CDR3 nucleotide sequence: TGCAGTGCTCAAGGCACGGCTCGTTCACCCCTCCACTTT.

J is TRBJ2-7 and V is TRBV11-2, with 9 bases matching TRBD2. Germline V lookup: CDR1 SGHAT, CDR2 FQNNGV. There are 15 residues in the CDR3. Trimming cost V 2 bases and J 5 bases; bases outside gene matches: 7. This CDR3 reads CASSLILPSGDEQYF. In DNA form, the CDR3 reads TGTGCCAGCAGCTTAATTCTACCTAGCGGGGACGAGCAGTACTTC.

This clonotype has at least ten counts. This sequence joins TRBV7-9 and TRBJ2-1, with D unclear. CDR1 and CDR2 from the germline V gene are SEHNR and FQNEAQ (reference sequence). Deletions cut 2 bases from V and 8 bases from J, with 7 bases between. CDR3 length: 12 amino acids. CDR3 nucleotide sequence: TGTGCCAGCAGCTTACAGGTCGATGAGCAGTTCTTC. Protein product: CASSLQVDEQFF.

This clonotype was seen many times. The genes are TRBV6-4 and TRBJ2-7, with D hard to call. V shed 4 bases and J shed 2 bases, with 3 bases lying between them. The CDR3 covers 11 residues. CDR1 is MRHNA, CDR2 SNTAGT, per germline. Here the CDR3 reads CASSVPYEQYF. CDR3 bases: TGTGCCAGCAGTGTACCCTACGAGCAGTACTTC.

The V gene is TRBV4-3, the J gene TRBJ1-4; perhaps TRBD1 as D (5 bases). Germline CDR1 LGHNA, CDR2 YSLEER. The CDR3 totals 16 residues. V gave up 3 bases and J gave up 3 bases, with 14 bases separating them. CDR3 DNA sequence: TGCGCCAGCAGCCAGGGGCAGGGAGTCGCTAATGAAAAACTGTTTTTT. Residues: CASSQGQGVANEKLFF.

The CDR3 nucleotides are TGTGCCATCAGTGGATCAGGGGGGGATCAGCCCCAGCATTTT. It is translated as CAISGSGGDQPQHF. The chain combines TRBV10-3 with TRBJ1-5; TRBD1 agrees at 7 bases. There are 14 residues in the CDR3. In germline, CDR1 is ENHRY, CDR2 SYGVKD. V trimming: 4 bases; J trimming: 5 bases; junction bases outside the gene matches: 5.

The rearrangement joins TRBV2 to TRBJ1-6; possible D gene TRBD1, 5 bases. Germline lookup yields CDR1 SNHLY and CDR2 FYNNEI. Trimming left V 7 bases short and J 7 bases short, with 14 bases between. The CDR3 has 14 residues. The CDR3 nucleotides are TGTGCCAGCACTTTTCTGGGGGGGAATTCACCCCTCCACTTT. Its protein product is CASTFLGGNSPLHF.